Listed below are T cell receptor delta chains from one sample, sequenced in a study of delta chains in infants with herpesvirus infections. TCRdb re-processed the RT-PCR reads via CATT. In the table there are thousands of delta-chain clones, about 40% of which are singletons. The sequenced sample was peripheral blood, obtained at time point 4 of longitudinal follow-up. The receptors come from a human donor who was a Ugandan infant, either HIV-exposed or HIV-unexposed (not recorded which). Both conserved end residues are part of each CDR3. Each record gives: V gene, clone size, D gene, J gene, CDR3 protein, CDR3 DNA. A D gene is named only where the DNA matches it firmly. Expanded clones are given a class, and other clones once, few, many or no size at all.

TRDV3	few	.	TRDJ1	CAFKATPGDTDKLIF	TGTGCCTTTAAAGCCACCCCGGGGGACACCGATAAACTCATCTTT
TRDV2	.	TRDD3	TRDJ1	CACERWGIPDKLIF	TGTGCCTGTGAGAGGTGGGGGATACCCGATAAACTCATCTTT
TRDV1	.	TRDD2	TRDJ1	CALGEPSYLYKYTDKLIF	TGTGCTCTTGGGGAACCTTCCTACCTGTACAAGTACACCGATAAACTCATCTTT
TRDV2	large	TRDD3	TRDJ3	CACDALGDIDSWDTRQMFF	TGTGCCTGTGACGCTTTGGGGGATATAGACTCCTGGGACACCCGACAGATGTTTTTC
TRDV2	few	TRDD3	TRDJ1	CACDRLGARGDKLIF	TGTGCCTGTGACAGACTGGGGGCCCGAGGGGATAAACTCATCTTT
TRDV2	medium-sized	TRDD3	TRDJ3	CACDSLYWGSTWDTRQMFF	TGTGCCTGTGACTCCCTGTACTGGGGGTCAACCTGGGACACCCGACAGATGTTTTTC
TRDV1	few	TRDD3	TRDJ1	CALGERALQMQLGDRDKLIF	TGTGCTCTTGGGGAACGTGCCCTCCAGATGCAACTGGGGGATAGGGATAAACTCATCTTT
TRDV1	.	.	TRDJ1	CALGEIPLGYKLIF	TGTGCTCTTGGGGAGATCCCCTTGGGGTATAAACTCATCTTT
TRDV2	few	TRDD3	TRDJ1	CACDTVHVLGDTRTDKLIF	TGTGCCTGTGACACCGTTCACGTACTGGGGGATACGCGCACCGATAAACTCATCTTT
TRDV2	.	TRDD3	TRDJ3	CACDNTGGSRSWDTRQMFF	TGTGCCTGTGACAATACTGGGGGTTCGAGGTCCTGGGACACCCGACAGATGTTTTTC
TRDV1	.	TRDD3	TRDJ1	CALGDLYALGDTGGTDKLIF	TGTGCTCTTGGGGACCTCTACGCTCTGGGGGATACTGGGGGGACCGATAAACTCATCTTT
TRDV2	few	TRDD3	TRDJ1	CACDTLGDWDTDKLIF	TGTGCCTGTGACACGCTGGGGGATTGGGACACCGATAAACTCATCTTT
TRDV2	.	TRDD3	TRDJ3	CACDTGYANSWDTRQMFF	TGTGCCTGTGACACCGGATACGCTAACTCCTGGGACACCCGACAGATGTTTTTC
TRDV2	.	TRDD3	TRDJ3	CACDTGSLLGDNSLPDTRQMFF	TGTGCCTGTGACACCGGAAGCCTACTGGGGGACAATTCCCTTCCGGACACCCGACAGATGTTTTTC
TRDV2	few	.	TRDJ2	CACDTVDPSTTAQLFF	TGTGCCTGTGACACCGTAGATCCCAGCACGACAGCACAACTCTTCTTT
TRDV2	.	TRDD3	TRDJ1	CACDTVAKWGTTDKLIF	TGTGCCTGTGACACCGTTGCGAAATGGGGGACCACCGATAAACTCATCTTT